This T cell receptor (beta chain) was captured by sequencing in a study of early stage breast cancer tumors. As for the study in general: ER+/PR+/HER2- status applied to about 70% of the 16 invasive breast tumors. About 8 ER+/PR+/HER2- tumors were invasive ductal; a few were invasive lobular. Findings and caveats of the study: Compared with adjacent normal breast, tumors showed around 2.5-fold denser, more clonal T cells. Comparing each tissue with blood distinguished tumor from normal in 14 of 16 patients.

Remarks on this clone: Its matching antigen is unknown.

CDR3 length: 15 residues. With 5 bases removed from V and 2 bases from J, the gap between germline ends came to 16 bases. Germline CDR1 is SGHNT and CDR2 is YYREEE (reference sequence). The method was immunoSEQ multiplex PCR; TCRdb's version includes in-frame clones alone and lacks a portion of them. The table has roughly 20,000 clones, around four fifths seen once. This receptor was taken from a person aged 70 to 80 with breast cancer. Material: blood. This chain links TRBV5-4 with TRBJ2-5, with D perhaps matching TRBD1 (5 bases). CDR3 residues: CASRKKFDSQETQYF. CDR3 sequence (DNA): TGTGCCAGCAGAAAAAAATTTGACAGTCAAGAGACCCAGTACTTC.